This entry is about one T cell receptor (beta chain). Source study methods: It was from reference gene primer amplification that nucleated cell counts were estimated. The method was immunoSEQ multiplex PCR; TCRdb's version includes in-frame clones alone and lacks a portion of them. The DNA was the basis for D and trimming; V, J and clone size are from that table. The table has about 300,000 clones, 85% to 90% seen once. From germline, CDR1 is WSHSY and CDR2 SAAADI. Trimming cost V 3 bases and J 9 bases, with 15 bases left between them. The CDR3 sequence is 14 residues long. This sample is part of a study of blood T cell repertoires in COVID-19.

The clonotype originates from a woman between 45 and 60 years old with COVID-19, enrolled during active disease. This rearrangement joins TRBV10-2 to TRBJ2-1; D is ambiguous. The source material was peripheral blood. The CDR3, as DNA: TGCGCCAGCAGTGAAACCACCCCAGGAAGTGAGCAGTTCTTC. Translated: CASSETTPGSEQFF.